The 10 T cell receptor beta chains reported below all come from one sample, sequenced in a study of blood T cell repertoires in COVID-19. Generated by immunoSEQ multiplex PCR, the TCRdb table keeps only in-frame clones and is missing some. The profile shows some 180,000 clones, about 85% of them singletons. Sequencing was performed on PBMCs or T cells enriched from blood (not recorded which). The receptors originated from a woman aged 40 to 55 in a cohort exposed to, infected with or recovered from COVID-19 (not recorded which).

DNA for the CDR3: TGCGCCAGCAGCCAAGAGACAGGGGGGATTGTAGGCTACACCTTC. Translation: CASSQETGGIVGYTF. The chain carries TRBV4-3 and TRBJ1-2; 9 nucleotides line up with TRBD1. V shed 0 bases, J shed 8 bases, and the junction held 7 bases outside the gene matches. CDR1 LGHNA and CDR2 YSLEER come from the germline V gene. The CDR3 totals 15 residues.

V and J are TRBV5-1 and TRBJ1-3, with D maybe TRBD1 (6 bases). The germline V gene has CDR1 SGHRS and CDR2 YFSETQ. This CDR3 has 16 residues. V was trimmed by 6 bases and J by 0 bases, leaving 16 bases between them. For the CDR3, the DNA is TGCGCCAGCACCCCACAGACAGGCGGCTCTGGAAACACCATATATTTT. It yields the protein CASTPQTGGSGNTIYF.

This rearrangement joins TRBV30 to TRBJ2-7; a possible D gene is TRBD2 (5 bases). CDR1 is GTSNPN, CDR2 SVGIG, per germline (reference sequence). This CDR3 is 12 amino acids long. With 7 bases removed from V and 2 bases from J, the gap between germline ends came to 12 bases. The CDR3: CAFMASTYEQYF. The CDR3, as DNA: TGTGCCTTTATGGCTAGCACCTACGAGCAGTACTTC.

The chain links TRBV28 to TRBJ2-7, with 8 bases aligning to TRBD2. The CDR3 sequence is 18 residues long. V was pared by 3 bases and J by 0 bases, with 13 bases of the junction left unmatched. Germline loops: CDR1 MDHEN, CDR2 SYDVKM. In DNA, the CDR3 is TGTGCCAGCAGTTTTCGCCACCCGGGGGGGGCCAGCTCCTACGAGCAGTACTTC. Its protein product is CASSFRHPGGASSYEQYF.

The chain links TRBV11-2 to TRBJ2-7; 11 bases are a match to TRBD1. Germline lookup yields CDR1 SGHAT and CDR2 FQNNGV. V dropped 4 bases and J dropped 6; count of bases not matched to a gene: 8. The CDR3 loop spans 15 amino acids. Written as DNA, the CDR3 is TGTGCCAGCAGCTCCGAGGACAGGGGGCTCGTCGAGCAGTACTTC. Translating gives CASSSEDRGLVEQYF.

The V gene is TRBV7-9, the J gene TRBJ1-1, with 10 bases identical to TRBD1. The CDR3 is 17 amino acids. V lost 4 bases, J lost 5 bases, and 13 bases stayed unmatched. Germline values: CDR1 SEHNR, CDR2 FQNEAQ (reference sequence). The DNA of the CDR3 is TGTGCCAGCAGCTCTCCCGGGACAGGGGCCCTGGGGACTGAAGCTTTCTTT. Protein: CASSSPGTGALGTEAFF. The entire variable domain, with the rest obtained from reference TRBV7-9 and TRBJ1-1, is as follows: DTGVSQNPRHKITKRGQNVTFRCDPISEHNRLYWYRQTLGQGPEFLTYFQNEAQLEKSRLLSDRFSAERPKGSFSTLEIQRTEQGDSAMYLCASSSPGTGALGTEAFFGQGTRLTVV.

This rearrangement joins TRBV19 to TRBJ1-1, with D perhaps TRBD1 (5 bases). CDR3 length equals 14 residues. Germline V lookup: CDR1 LNHDA, CDR2 SQIVND (reference sequence). V lost 0 bases and J 10 bases, leaving 15 bases between the germline ends. The CDR3 region is CASSIDPGRLRAFF. For the CDR3, the DNA is TGTGCCAGTAGTATAGATCCAGGGCGCTTGCGAGCTTTCTTT.

The chain carries TRBV19 and TRBJ1-5; tentatively, D is TRBD1 (5 bases). The CDR3 has 13 amino acids. Germline V gene data show CDR1 as LNHDA and CDR2 as SQIVND (reference sequence). Trimming shortened V by 2 bases and J by 7 bases, and 9 bases separated the two germline ends. The CDR3 DNA reads as TGTGCCAGTAGTATACGGGCAGGGCAGCCCCAGCATTTT. Residues: CASSIRAGQPQHF.

The V call is TRBV28, the J call TRBJ1-2; 11 positions match TRBD1. V was clipped by 5 bases and J by 5 bases; unmatched bases: 4. In germline, CDR1 is MDHEN, CDR2 SYDVKM. The CDR3 covers 14 residues. The CDR3 region has the DNA TGTGCCAGCAGTACCGGACAGGGGGCGTATGGCTACACCTTC. Encoded protein: CASSTGQGAYGYTF.

The chain has TRBV5-1 and TRBJ1-2; D call uncertain. CDR1 is SGHRS, CDR2 YFSETQ, per germline. V shed 5 bases and J shed 6 bases, with 14 bases lying between them. The CDR3 loop spans 13 amino acids. The CDR3: CASSWNSRNGYTF. For the CDR3, the DNA is TGCGCCAGCAGTTGGAACAGTCGTAATGGCTACACCTTC.